This T cell receptor beta chain was found in a study of control samples from healthy donors and cancer patients (dated by TCRdb to 2019 to 2021). The method behind the library was the immunoSEQ multiplex PCR assay. TCRdb re-hosts the immuneACCESS table, in-frame sequences only. Its copies lack some clones; in the studies checked, an unresolved V gene accounts for under half of them, and the cause for the rest is not known. Across this sample there are about 95,000 clones, with 88% seen only once. Of the sample, approximately 15% is held by the ten largest clones. As concerns this clone: The antigen it binds to is not known. No base quality information exists; no much larger clone differs at one position.

Deletion took 5 bases off V and 2 bases off J, with a span of 12 bases between the germline ends. The germline V gene (reference sequence) specifies LGHDT as CDR1 and YNNKEL as CDR2. There are 14 amino acids in the CDR3, from cysteine to phenylalanine inclusive. The sequence is cut down to CDR3 DNA, 42 bases in frame from base 1. The V and J genes are TRBV3-1 (or the pseudogene TRBV3-2) and TRBJ1-1; no confident D gene assignment can be made. Sequenced material: blood. This clonotype originated in a woman in her sixties or seventies in good health. Here is the DNA: TGTGCCAGCAGCGAGGGTGGGATTAACACTGAAGCTTTCTTT. The resulting protein is CASSEGGINTEAFF.